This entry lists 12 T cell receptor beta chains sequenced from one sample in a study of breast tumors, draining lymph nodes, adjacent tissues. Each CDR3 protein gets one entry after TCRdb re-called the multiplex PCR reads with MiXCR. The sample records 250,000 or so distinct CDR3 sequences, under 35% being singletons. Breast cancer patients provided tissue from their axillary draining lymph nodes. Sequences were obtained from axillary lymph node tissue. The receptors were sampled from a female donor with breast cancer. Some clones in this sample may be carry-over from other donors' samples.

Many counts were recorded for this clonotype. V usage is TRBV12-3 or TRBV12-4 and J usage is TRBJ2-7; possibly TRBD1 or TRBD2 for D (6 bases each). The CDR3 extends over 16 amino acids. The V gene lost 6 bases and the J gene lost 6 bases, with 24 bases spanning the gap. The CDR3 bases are TGTGCCAGCAGACAGAACGGGGGCAGAGAGAGATCCGAGCAGTACTTC. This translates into CASRQNGGRERSEQYF.

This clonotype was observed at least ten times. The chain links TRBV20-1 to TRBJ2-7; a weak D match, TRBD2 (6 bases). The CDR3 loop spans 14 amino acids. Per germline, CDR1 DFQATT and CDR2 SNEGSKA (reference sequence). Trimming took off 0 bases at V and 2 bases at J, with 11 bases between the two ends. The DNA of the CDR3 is TGCAGTGCTAGAGACAGGGACTTAACCTACGAGCAGTACTTC. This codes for CSARDRDLTYEQYF.

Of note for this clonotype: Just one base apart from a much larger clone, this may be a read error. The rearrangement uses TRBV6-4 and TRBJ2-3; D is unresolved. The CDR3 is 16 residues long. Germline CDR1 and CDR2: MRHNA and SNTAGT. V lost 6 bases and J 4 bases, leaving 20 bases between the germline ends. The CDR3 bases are TGTGCCAGCAGGGCCCGCCGGGTAGCACGGCCAGATACGCAGTATTTT. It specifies CASRARRVARPDTQYF.

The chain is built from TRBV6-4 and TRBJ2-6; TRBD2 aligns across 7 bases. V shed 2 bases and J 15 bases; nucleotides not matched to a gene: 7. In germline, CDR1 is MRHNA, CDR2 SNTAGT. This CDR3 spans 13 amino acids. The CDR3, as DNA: TGTGCCAGCAGTGACCCGGATGCTAGCGGCCTGACTTTC. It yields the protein CASSDPDASGLTF.

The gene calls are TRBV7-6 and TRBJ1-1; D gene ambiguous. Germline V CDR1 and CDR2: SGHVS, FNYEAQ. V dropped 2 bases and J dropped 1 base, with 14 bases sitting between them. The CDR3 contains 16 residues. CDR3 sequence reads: CASSLTGVVANTEAFF. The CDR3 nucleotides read TGTGCCAGCAGCTTAACCGGGGTTGTGGCGAACACTGAAGCTTTCTTT.

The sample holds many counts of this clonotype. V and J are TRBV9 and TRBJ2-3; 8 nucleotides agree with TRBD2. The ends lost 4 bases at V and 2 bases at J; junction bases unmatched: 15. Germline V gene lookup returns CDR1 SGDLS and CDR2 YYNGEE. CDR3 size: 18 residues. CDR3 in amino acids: CASSFRGAGAISTDTQYF. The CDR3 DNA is TGTGCCAGCAGCTTCAGAGGAGCGGGAGCAATATCCACAGATACGCAGTATTTT.

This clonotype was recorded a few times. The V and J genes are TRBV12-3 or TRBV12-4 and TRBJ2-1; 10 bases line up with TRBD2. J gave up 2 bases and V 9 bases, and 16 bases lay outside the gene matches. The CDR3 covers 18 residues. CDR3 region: CASLIWVAGGPPYNEQFF. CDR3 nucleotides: TGTGCCAGTCTGATTTGGGTAGCGGGAGGTCCCCCCTACAATGAGCAGTTCTTC.

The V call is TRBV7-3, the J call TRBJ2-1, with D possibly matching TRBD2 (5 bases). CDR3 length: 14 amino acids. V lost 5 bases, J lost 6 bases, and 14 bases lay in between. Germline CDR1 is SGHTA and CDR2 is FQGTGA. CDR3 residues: CASSLSGERNEQFF. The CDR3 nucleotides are TGTGCCAGCAGCCTAAGCGGCGAGCGCAATGAGCAGTTCTTC.

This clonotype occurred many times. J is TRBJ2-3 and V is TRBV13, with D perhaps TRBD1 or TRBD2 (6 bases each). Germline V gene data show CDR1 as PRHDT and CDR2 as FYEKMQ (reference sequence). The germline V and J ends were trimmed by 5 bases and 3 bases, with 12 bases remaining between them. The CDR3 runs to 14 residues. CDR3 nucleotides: TGTGCCAGCAGCGTTCGGGGGCGAACAGATACGCAGTATTTT. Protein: CASSVRGRTDTQYF.

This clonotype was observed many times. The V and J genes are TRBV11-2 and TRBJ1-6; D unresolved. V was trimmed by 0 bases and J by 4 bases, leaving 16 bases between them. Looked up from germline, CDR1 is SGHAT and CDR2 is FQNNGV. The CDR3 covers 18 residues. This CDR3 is CASSLDLRFQPYNSPLHF. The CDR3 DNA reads TGTGCCAGCAGCTTAGATCTACGGTTCCAACCTTATAATTCACCCCTCCACTTT.

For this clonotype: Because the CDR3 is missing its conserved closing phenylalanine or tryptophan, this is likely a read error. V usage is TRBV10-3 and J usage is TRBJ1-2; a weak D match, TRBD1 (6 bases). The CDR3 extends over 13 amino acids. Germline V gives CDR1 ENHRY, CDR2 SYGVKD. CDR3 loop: CAISGTANYGYTS. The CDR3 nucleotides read TGTGCCATCAGTGGGACAGCTAACTACGGCTACACCTCC.

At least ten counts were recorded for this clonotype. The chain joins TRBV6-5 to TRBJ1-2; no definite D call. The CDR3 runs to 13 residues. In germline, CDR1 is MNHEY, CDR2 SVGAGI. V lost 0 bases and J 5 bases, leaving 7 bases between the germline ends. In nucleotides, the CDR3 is TGTGCCAGCAGTTACTCGCAAGGGTATGGCTACACCTTC. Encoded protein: CASSYSQGYGYTF.